The rows below give T cell receptor beta chains drawn from one sample of a study of CD8 T cells in Susac syndrome. A single record per CDR3 protein comes from TCRdb applying MiXCR to the immunoSEQ multiplex PCR reads. The sample contains about 210,000 distinct CDR3 sequences, around 93% of which appear only once. The sequencing sample was made of CD4+ T cells from PBMCs. Every receptor here comes from a human donor with multiple sclerosis. Each CDR3 is given with its conserved first and last residue. D genes are given only for firm matches. Size values are once, few and many counts, or a class for expanded clones, and some rows have none.

v_gene: TRBV20-1; abundance: NA; j_gene: TRBJ2-3; d_gene: NA; CDR3aa: CSAHLPAPKLKDTQYF; CDR3nt: TGCAGTGCGCATCTTCCGGCCCCCAAGCTCAAAGATACGCAGTATTTT
v_gene: TRBV14; abundance: NA; j_gene: TRBJ2-3; d_gene: NA; CDR3aa: CASSQKRGATDTQYF; CDR3nt: TGTGCCAGCAGCCAAAAACGGGGGGCCACAGATACGCAGTATTTT
v_gene: TRBV20-1; abundance: NA; j_gene: TRBJ2-2; d_gene: NA; CDR3aa: CSATTFRDRFTGELFF; CDR3nt: TGCAGTGCTACAACCTTCCGGGACCGCTTCACCGGGGAGCTGTTTTTT
v_gene: TRBV20-1; abundance: NA; j_gene: TRBJ1-1; d_gene: NA; CDR3aa: CSARRTETEAFF; CDR3nt: TGCAGTGCCCGGAGGACAGAAACTGAAGCTTTCTTT
v_gene: TRBV18; abundance: NA; j_gene: TRBJ2-5; d_gene: NA; CDR3aa: CASSPPSVPETQYF; CDR3nt: TGTGCCAGCTCACCCCCTAGCGTCCCAGAGACCCAGTACTTC
v_gene: TRBV29-1; abundance: NA; j_gene: TRBJ2-5; d_gene: NA; CDR3aa: CSVGDSGGETQYF; CDR3nt: TGCAGCGTGGGCGACAGTGGGGGTGAGACCCAGTACTTC
v_gene: TRBV3-1; abundance: NA; j_gene: TRBJ1-4; d_gene: NA; CDR3aa: CASKGLTNEKLFF; CDR3nt: TGTGCCAGCAAGGGATTAACTAATGAAAAACTGTTTTTT
v_gene: TRBV6-5; abundance: NA; j_gene: TRBJ2-7; d_gene: TRBD2; CDR3aa: CASSYSLAGGLRYEQYF; CDR3nt: TGTGCCAGCAGTTACTCTCTAGCGGGGGGGCTGCGGTACGAGCAGTACTTC
v_gene: TRBV5-1; abundance: NA; j_gene: TRBJ2-4; d_gene: NA; CDR3aa: CASSLGPGALAKNIQYF; CDR3nt: TGCGCCAGCAGCTTGGGACCCGGGGCCTTAGCCAAAAACATTCAGTACTTC
v_gene: TRBV12-3/TRBV12-4; abundance: NA; j_gene: TRBJ1-5; d_gene: NA; CDR3aa: CASSYTPGSNQPQHF; CDR3nt: TGTGCCAGCAGCTATACTCCGGGGAGCAATCAGCCCCAGCATTTT
v_gene: TRBV30; abundance: NA; j_gene: TRBJ2-6; d_gene: NA; CDR3aa: CAWGHLVVTGANVLTF; CDR3nt: TGTGCCTGGGGCCATCTTGTGGTAACCGGGGCCAACGTCCTGACTTTC
v_gene: TRBV4-2; abundance: NA; j_gene: TRBJ2-4; d_gene: NA; CDR3aa: CASSQDPRNIQYF; CDR3nt: TGTGCCAGCAGCCAAGATCCTAGAAACATTCAGTACTTC
v_gene: TRBV29-1; abundance: NA; j_gene: TRBJ2-1; d_gene: NA; CDR3aa: CSVALDQHNEQFF; CDR3nt: TGCAGCGTTGCTTTAGACCAGCACAATGAGCAGTTCTTC
v_gene: TRBV10-2; abundance: once; j_gene: TRBJ1-5; d_gene: NA; CDR3aa: CASSPDSLGNQPQHF; CDR3nt: TGCGCCAGCAGCCCCGACAGCTTGGGGAATCAGCCCCAGCATTTT
v_gene: TRBV12-3/TRBV12-4; abundance: once; j_gene: TRBJ1-2; d_gene: TRBD1; CDR3aa: CASVPGQGVHGYTF; CDR3nt: TGTGCCAGCGTACCGGGACAGGGGGTTCATGGCTACACCTTC
v_gene: TRBV3-1; abundance: NA; j_gene: TRBJ2-7; d_gene: NA; CDR3aa: CASSPRTDNYEQYF; CDR3nt: TGTGCCAGCAGCCCCCGGACGGATAACTACGAGCAGTACTTC
v_gene: TRBV27; abundance: NA; j_gene: TRBJ1-1; d_gene: NA; CDR3aa: CASSYDARNTEAFF; CDR3nt: TGTGCCAGCAGTTACGATGCGAGGAACACTGAAGCTTTCTTT
v_gene: TRBV6-5; abundance: NA; j_gene: TRBJ2-2; d_gene: TRBD2; CDR3aa: CASQSGSTGELFF; CDR3nt: TGTGCCAGTCAAAGCGGGAGCACCGGGGAGCTGTTTTTT
v_gene: TRBV3-1; abundance: once; j_gene: TRBJ2-5; d_gene: TRBD2; CDR3aa: CASSQDPLAGRETQYF; CDR3nt: TGTGCCAGCAGCCAAGATCCCCTAGCGGGGAGAGAGACCCAGTACTTC
v_gene: TRBV7-9; abundance: few; j_gene: TRBJ2-5; d_gene: TRBD2; CDR3aa: CASSRGGQETQYF; CDR3nt: TGTGCCAGCAGCCGGGGGGGTCAAGAGACCCAGTACTTC